The rows below give T cell receptor beta chains drawn from one sample of a study of regulatory dendritic cells for organ transplantation. Here immunoSEQ multiplex PCR was the method, and the copy in TCRdb shows in-frame clones only, minus some. The table includes almost 35,000 clones, roughly nine tenths detected once. Sequences were obtained from naive CD4+ T cells from blood. Source of these receptors: a human donor in good health. Each CDR3 is given with its conserved first and last residue. The D gene is left open where the match is weak. The size entry is marked missing in some rows and otherwise reads once, few, many or a size class.

DNA,CDR3,J,size,D,V
TGTGCCAGCTCACCTCCCCTAGCCCAAGAGACCCAGTACTTC,CASSPPLAQETQYF,TRBJ2-5,.,.,TRBV18
TGTGCCACCGGACAGGGTGTCGAGCAGTACTTC,CATGQGVEQYF,TRBJ2-7,.,TRBD1,TRBV6-5
TGTGCCAGTGGGACAGGGGGCGGAGATACGCAGTATTTT,CASGTGGGDTQYF,TRBJ2-3,.,TRBD1,TRBV6-1
TGTGCCAGCAGTGTACTTCTACCGGGACAGACTAATTCACCCCTCCACTTT,CASSVLLPGQTNSPLHF,TRBJ1-6,.,TRBD1,TRBV25-1
TGTGCCAGCAGCCTATCAGGGTCGGATACGCAGTATTTT,CASSLSGSDTQYF,TRBJ2-3,.,.,TRBV5-4
TGTGCCAGCCGCGCGGGGGCGACCTACGAGCAGTACTTC,CASRAGATYEQYF,TRBJ2-7,.,.,TRBV6-5
TGTGCCAGCAAAAAAGAGGCCGGGTTCAGCAATCAGCCCCAGCATTTT,CASKKEAGFSNQPQHF,TRBJ1-5,.,.,TRBV27
TGTGCCAGCTCACCTAGCCAGCCCGAAGAGACCCAGTACTTC,CASSPSQPEETQYF,TRBJ2-5,.,.,TRBV18
TGTGCCAGCTCACCTCTCGATTCTGGGGCCAACGTCCTGACTTTC,CASSPLDSGANVLTF,TRBJ2-6,.,.,TRBV18
TGCAGCGCCCACGGGGCAAACACTGAAGCTTTCTTT,CSAHGANTEAFF,TRBJ1-1,.,.,TRBV29-1
TGTGCCAGCAGCCAAGATCTTACGGCGGGAGTCCTCGACGAGCAGTACTTC,CASSQDLTAGVLDEQYF,TRBJ2-7,.,TRBD2,TRBV14
TGTGCCAGCAGCTCAGACAGGGGGAGCACTGAAGCTTTCTTT,CASSSDRGSTEAFF,TRBJ1-1,.,TRBD1,TRBV5-6
TGTGCCAGCAGCTCCTATTCCGTGAACACTGAAGCTTTCTTT,CASSSYSVNTEAFF,TRBJ1-1,.,.,TRBV7-2
TGCAGCGTTGAACAGCGGCTGAACACTGAAGCTTTCTTT,CSVEQRLNTEAFF,TRBJ1-1,.,.,TRBV29-1
TGTGCCAGCAGCCCGCGGCGGACTTCCTACGAGCAGTACTTC,CASSPRRTSYEQYF,TRBJ2-7,.,.,TRBV16
TGTGCCTGGAGTGGGGCCTACGAGCAGTACTTC,CAWSGAYEQYF,TRBJ2-7,.,.,TRBV30
TGTGCCTGGAGTGTAGGCGCTCTTACTCGCAATCAGCCCCAGCATTTT,CAWSVGALTRNQPQHF,TRBJ1-5,.,.,TRBV30
TGTGCCAGCAGCGTAGCAGGGCCGGGCGGGGGATCTACGCAGTATTTT,CASSVAGPGGGSTQYF,TRBJ2-3,.,TRBD2,TRBV9
TGTGCCAGCAGTTTATCGGGAGGCTATGGCTACACCTTC,CASSLSGGYGYTF,TRBJ1-2,.,.,TRBV27
TGTGCCAGCAGCGGCCGGGCCGTGACCCTGGGCTATGGCTACACCTTC,CASSGRAVTLGYGYTF,TRBJ1-2,.,.,TRBV7-2
TGTGCCAGCTCACAAAAACAGGGGGCGCTTATGGAATCGTACTTC,CASSQKQGALMESYF,TRBJ2-7,.,TRBD1,TRBV18
TGTGCCAGTAGTATGACAGGGTCCCGCTATGGCTACACCTTC,CASSMTGSRYGYTF,TRBJ1-2,.,TRBD1,TRBV19
TGTGCCAGTAGTCCATCCGATAGGGGGGCCCGCCAGCCCCAGCATTTT,CASSPSDRGARQPQHF,TRBJ1-5,.,.,TRBV19
TGTGCCAGCAGCTTAGGGAGACAGGGAAACACTGAAGCTTTCTTT,CASSLGRQGNTEAFF,TRBJ1-1,.,TRBD1,TRBV7-9
TGTGCCAGCAGCCAGGGACAGGCCGCCTACGAGCAGTACTTC,CASSQGQAAYEQYF,TRBJ2-7,.,TRBD1,TRBV4-2
TGTGCCAGCTCACCGCAGTCGGGACCTATATACAATGAGCAGTTCTTC,CASSPQSGPIYNEQFF,TRBJ2-1,.,.,TRBV18
TGTGCCAGCAGTGACACTCACCTTAAGGGGGGACAGGGGGCGAACAATGAGCAGTTCTTC,CASSDTHLKGGQGANNEQFF,TRBJ2-1,.,TRBD1,TRBV6-4
TGTGCCCCCACCCGGGGGACCGAGTACACCGGGGAGCTGTTTTTT,CAPTRGTEYTGELFF,TRBJ2-2,once,.,TRBV7-9
TGTGCCAGCAGCGTAGAAGGAGGGGATAAACTGTTTTTT,CASSVEGGDKLFF,TRBJ1-4,.,.,TRBV9
TGTGCCAGCACCGACTTACGGCCTAGCGGGGCCAAAAACATTCAGTACTTC,CASTDLRPSGAKNIQYF,TRBJ2-4,.,TRBD2,TRBV28
TGTGCCAGCAGCTTTTTAGGGCCGGGCGAGGAGCAGTACTTC,CASSFLGPGEEQYF,TRBJ2-7,.,.,TRBV7-3
TGTGCCAGCAGCTTTAATCGATACACTGAAGCTTTCTTT,CASSFNRYTEAFF,TRBJ1-1,.,.,TRBV7-8
TGTGCCAGTAGTCTGGGACTAGCGGGAGGCCCGAGTAAGTACAATGAGCAGTTCTTC,CASSLGLAGGPSKYNEQFF,TRBJ2-1,.,TRBD2,TRBV19
TGTGCCAGCACTGACAGGGGCACCTACGAGCAGTACTTC,CASTDRGTYEQYF,TRBJ2-7,.,TRBD1,TRBV6-5
TGTGCCAGCAAAGCGCAGACAGGGGTTGGAAACACCATATATTTT,CASKAQTGVGNTIYF,TRBJ1-3,.,TRBD1,TRBV6-1
TGTGCCAGCAGCGTCCAAACGTCGGACACTGAAGCTTTCTTT,CASSVQTSDTEAFF,TRBJ1-1,.,.,TRBV9
TGTGCCAGCAGCTTGGGGGGATATTCCTACAATGAGCAGTTCTTC,CASSLGGYSYNEQFF,TRBJ2-1,.,.,TRBV7-8
TGTGCCAGCATCGGGGGGGGGAAAGAGACCCAGTACTTC,CASIGGGKETQYF,TRBJ2-5,.,TRBD2,TRBV6-1
TGTGCCAGCAGCCTAGAGGGGACAGGGGGGGATTTTGGGAACACTGAAGCTTTCTTT,CASSLEGTGGDFGNTEAFF,TRBJ1-1,.,TRBD1,TRBV7-6
TGTGCCAGCAGACAGAACACCGGGGAGCTGTTTTTT,CASRQNTGELFF,TRBJ2-2,once,.,TRBV7-2
TGTGCCAGCAGTAACAGGGGGCTGAATTACGAGCAGTACTTC,CASSNRGLNYEQYF,TRBJ2-7,.,TRBD1,TRBV6-5
TGTGCCAGCAGCTTGGCTGGGGTCACCGGGGAGCTGTTTTTT,CASSLAGVTGELFF,TRBJ2-2,.,.,TRBV5-5